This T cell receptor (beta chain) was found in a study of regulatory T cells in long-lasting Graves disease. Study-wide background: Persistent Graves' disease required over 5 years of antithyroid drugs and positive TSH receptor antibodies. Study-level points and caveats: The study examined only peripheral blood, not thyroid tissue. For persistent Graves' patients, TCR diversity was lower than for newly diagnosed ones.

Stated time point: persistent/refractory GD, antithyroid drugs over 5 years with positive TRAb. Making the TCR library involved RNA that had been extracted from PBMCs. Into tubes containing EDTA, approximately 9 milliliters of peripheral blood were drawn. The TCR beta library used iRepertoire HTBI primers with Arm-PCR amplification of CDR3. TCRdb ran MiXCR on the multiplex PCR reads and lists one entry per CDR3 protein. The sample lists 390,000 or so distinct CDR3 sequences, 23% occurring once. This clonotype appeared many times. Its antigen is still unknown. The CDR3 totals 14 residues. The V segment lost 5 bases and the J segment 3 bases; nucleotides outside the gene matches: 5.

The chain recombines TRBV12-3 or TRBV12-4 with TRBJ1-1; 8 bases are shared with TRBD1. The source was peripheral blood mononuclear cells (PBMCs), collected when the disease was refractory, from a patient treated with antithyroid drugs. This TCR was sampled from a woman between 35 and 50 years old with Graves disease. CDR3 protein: CASSRTGYDTEAFF. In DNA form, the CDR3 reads TGTGCCAGCAGTCGGACAGGGTATGACACTGAAGCTTTCTTT.